This T cell receptor (beta chain) comes out of a study of blood T cells in healthy people across ages. A second roughly 6 to 12 cycle PCR used barcoded and J-beta primers. MiXCR was run by TCRdb on the 5' RACE reads, yielding one entry per CDR3 protein. The sample shows around 820,000 distinct CDR3 sequences, roughly 25% of them seen only once. The CDR3 sequence is 14 residues long. With 3 bases clipped from V and 6 bases from J, the junction kept 3 bases outside the gene matches. CDR1 and CDR2 (germline): MNHEY, SMNVEV (reference sequence). This clonotype was seen more than once but under ten times. These data also featured in a second study, about T cells of mothers and their children. As that report states: Overlap ran slightly, non-significantly higher for related than unrelated mother-child pairs.

Sequences were obtained from blood. The V call is TRBV27, the J call TRBJ2-3; 10 nucleotides line up with TRBD2. The clonotype was recovered from a boy younger than 18 in good health. CDR3 nucleotides: TGTGCCAGCAGTTTCTTTAGCGGGGGGGATACGCAGTATTTT. Protein sequence: CASSFFSGGDTQYF.